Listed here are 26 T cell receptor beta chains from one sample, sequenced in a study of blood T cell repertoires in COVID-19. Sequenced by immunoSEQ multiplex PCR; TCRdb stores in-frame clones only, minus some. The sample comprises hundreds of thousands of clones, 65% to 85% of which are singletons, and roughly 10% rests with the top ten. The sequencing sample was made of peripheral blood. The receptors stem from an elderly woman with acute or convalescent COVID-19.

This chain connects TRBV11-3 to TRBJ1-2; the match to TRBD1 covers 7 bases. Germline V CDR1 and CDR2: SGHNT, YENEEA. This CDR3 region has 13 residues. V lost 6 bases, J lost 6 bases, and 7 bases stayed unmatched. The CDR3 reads CASSLTGDNGYTF. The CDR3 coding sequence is TGTGCCAGCAGTCTTACAGGGGATAATGGCTACACCTTC.

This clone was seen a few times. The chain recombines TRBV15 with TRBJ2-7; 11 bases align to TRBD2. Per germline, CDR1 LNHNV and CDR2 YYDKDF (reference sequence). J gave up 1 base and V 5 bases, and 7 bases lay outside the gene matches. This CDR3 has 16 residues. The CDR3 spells CATSWGLAETSYEQYF. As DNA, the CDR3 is TGTGCCACCAGCTGGGGACTAGCGGAAACTTCCTACGAGCAGTACTTC.

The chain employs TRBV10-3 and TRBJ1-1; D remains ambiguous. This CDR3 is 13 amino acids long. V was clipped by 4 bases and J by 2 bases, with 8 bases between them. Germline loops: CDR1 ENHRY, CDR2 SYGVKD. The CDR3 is CAISVEANTEAFF. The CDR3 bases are TGTGCCATCAGTGTAGAAGCTAACACTGAAGCTTTCTTT.

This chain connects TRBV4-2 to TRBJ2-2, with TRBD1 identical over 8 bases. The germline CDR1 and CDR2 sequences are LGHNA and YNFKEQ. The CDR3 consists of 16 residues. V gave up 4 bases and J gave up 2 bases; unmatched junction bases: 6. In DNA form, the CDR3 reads TGTGCCAGCAGCCCGTACGGGACAGGTAACACCGGGGAGCTGTTTTTT. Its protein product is CASSPYGTGNTGELFF.

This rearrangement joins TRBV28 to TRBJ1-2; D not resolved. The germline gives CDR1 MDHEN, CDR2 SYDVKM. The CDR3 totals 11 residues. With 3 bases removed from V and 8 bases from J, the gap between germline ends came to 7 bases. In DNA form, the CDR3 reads TGTGCCAGCAGTTTGGAGAGGGGCTACACCTTC. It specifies CASSLERGYTF.

The CDR3, as DNA: TGTGCCAGCAGCTTAATCGCTGAAGCTTTCTTT. Translated: CASSLIAEAFF. V is TRBV5-8 and J is TRBJ1-1; D is unclear. The CDR3 is 11 residues long. V was pared by 2 bases and J by 6 bases, with 5 bases between. The V gene's germline CDR1 is SGHTS and CDR2 YDEGEE.

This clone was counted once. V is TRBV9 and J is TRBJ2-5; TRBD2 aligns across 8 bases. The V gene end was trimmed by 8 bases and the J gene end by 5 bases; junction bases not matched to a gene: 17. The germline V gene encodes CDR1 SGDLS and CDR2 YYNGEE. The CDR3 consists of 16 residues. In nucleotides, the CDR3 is TGTGCCAGGGCTTGCGGGGGGCCGGTGTTCGGGGAGACCCAGTACTTC. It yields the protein CARACGGPVFGETQYF.

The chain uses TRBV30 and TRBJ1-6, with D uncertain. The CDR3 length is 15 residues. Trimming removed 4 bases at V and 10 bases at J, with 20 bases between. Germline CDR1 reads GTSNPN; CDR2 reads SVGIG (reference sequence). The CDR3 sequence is CAWTRPEGLESPLHF. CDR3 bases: TGTGCCTGGACCCGGCCCGAGGGTCTAGAATCACCCCTCCACTTT.

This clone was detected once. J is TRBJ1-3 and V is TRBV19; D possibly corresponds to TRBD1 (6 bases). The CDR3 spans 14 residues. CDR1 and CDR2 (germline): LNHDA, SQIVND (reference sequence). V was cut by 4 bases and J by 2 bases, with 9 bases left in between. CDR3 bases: TGTGCCAGTAGTACCCCAGGGGCTGGAAACACCATATATTTT. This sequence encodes CASSTPGAGNTIYF.

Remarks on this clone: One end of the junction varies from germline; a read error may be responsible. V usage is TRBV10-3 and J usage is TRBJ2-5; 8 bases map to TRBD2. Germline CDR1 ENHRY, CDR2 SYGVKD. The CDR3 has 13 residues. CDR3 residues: CATSFGGEETQYF. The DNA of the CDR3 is TGTGCCACCAGTTTCGGGGGGGAAGAGACCCAGTACTTC.

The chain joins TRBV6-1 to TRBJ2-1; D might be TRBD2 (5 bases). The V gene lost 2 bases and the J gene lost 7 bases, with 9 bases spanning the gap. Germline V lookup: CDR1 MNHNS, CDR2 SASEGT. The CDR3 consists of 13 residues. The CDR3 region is CASSESRVNEQFF. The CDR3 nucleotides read TGTGCCAGCAGTGAATCGAGGGTTAATGAGCAGTTCTTC.

CDR3 sequence reads: CASRVRTGQETQYF. CDR3 nucleotides: TGCGCCAGCAGGGTCCGGACAGGGCAAGAGACCCAGTACTTC. The chain has TRBV5-1 and TRBJ2-5; 8 nucleotides agree with TRBD1. V shed 5 bases, J shed 2 bases, and the junction held 5 bases outside the gene matches. Germline V gene lookup returns CDR1 SGHRS and CDR2 YFSETQ. This CDR3 comprises 14 residues.

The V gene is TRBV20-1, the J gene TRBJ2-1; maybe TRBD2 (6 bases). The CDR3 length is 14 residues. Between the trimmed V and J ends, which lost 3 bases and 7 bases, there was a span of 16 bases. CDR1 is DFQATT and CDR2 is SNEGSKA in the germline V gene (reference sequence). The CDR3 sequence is CSASSRLVFNEQFF. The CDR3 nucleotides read TGCAGTGCTAGTTCTAGACTAGTGTTTAATGAGCAGTTCTTC.

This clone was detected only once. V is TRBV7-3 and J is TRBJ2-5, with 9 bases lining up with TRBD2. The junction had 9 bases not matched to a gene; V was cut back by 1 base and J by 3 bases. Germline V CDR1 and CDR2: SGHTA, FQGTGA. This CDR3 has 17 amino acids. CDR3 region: CASSLKVGGGAEETQYF. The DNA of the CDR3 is TGTGCCAGCAGCTTAAAGGTTGGCGGGGGGGCCGAAGAGACCCAGTACTTC.

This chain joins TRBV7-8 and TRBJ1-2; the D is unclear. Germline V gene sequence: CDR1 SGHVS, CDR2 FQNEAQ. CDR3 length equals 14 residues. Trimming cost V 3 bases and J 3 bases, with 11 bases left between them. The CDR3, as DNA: TGTGCCAGCAGCTTTGGTGTGGGAGACTATGGCTACACCTTC. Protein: CASSFGVGDYGYTF.

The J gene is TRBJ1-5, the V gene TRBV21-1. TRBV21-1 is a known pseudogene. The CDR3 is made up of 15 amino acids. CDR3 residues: CASNRPRGAHQPQHF. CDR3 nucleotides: TGTGCCAGCAACCGACCCCGGGGGGCGCATCAGCCCCAGCATTTT.

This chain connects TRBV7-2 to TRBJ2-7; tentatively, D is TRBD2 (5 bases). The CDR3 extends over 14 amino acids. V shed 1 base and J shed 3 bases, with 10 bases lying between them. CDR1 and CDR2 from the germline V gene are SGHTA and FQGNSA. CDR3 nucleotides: TGTGCCAGCAGCTTAGGCGGGCCGAACTACGAGCAGTACTTC. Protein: CASSLGGPNYEQYF.

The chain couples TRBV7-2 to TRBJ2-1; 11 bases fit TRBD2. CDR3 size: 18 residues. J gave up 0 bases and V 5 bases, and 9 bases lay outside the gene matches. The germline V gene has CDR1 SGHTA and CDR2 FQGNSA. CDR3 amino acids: CASSQISGGAGSYNEQFF. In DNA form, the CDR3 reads TGTGCCAGCAGCCAGATTAGCGGGGGGGCCGGCTCCTACAATGAGCAGTTCTTC.

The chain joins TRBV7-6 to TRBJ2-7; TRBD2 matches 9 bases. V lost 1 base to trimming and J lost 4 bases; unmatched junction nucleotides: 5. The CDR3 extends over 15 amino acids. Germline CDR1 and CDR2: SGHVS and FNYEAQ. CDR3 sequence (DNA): TGTGCCAGCAGCTTAGTAGCGGGAGAGGGATACGAGCAGTACTTC. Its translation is CASSLVAGEGYEQYF.

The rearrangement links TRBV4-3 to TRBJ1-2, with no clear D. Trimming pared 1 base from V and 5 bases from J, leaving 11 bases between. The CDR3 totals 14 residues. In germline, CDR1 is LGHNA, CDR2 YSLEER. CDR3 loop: CASSQAPDSYGYTF. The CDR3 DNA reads TGCGCCAGCAGCCAAGCGCCCGACTCATATGGCTACACCTTC.

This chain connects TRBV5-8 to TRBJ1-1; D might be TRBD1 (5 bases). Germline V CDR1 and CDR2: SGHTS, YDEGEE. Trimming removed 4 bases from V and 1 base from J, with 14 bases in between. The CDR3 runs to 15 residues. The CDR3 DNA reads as TGTGCCAGCAGCGTGCGGGGACGGCGGAACACTGAAGCTTTCTTT. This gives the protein CASSVRGRRNTEAFF.

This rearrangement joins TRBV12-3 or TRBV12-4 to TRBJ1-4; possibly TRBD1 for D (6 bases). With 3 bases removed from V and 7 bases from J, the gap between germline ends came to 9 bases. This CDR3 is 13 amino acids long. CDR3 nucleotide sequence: TGTGCCAGCAGTTTGGGGGCAGGTGAAAAACTGTTTTTT. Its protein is CASSLGAGEKLFF.

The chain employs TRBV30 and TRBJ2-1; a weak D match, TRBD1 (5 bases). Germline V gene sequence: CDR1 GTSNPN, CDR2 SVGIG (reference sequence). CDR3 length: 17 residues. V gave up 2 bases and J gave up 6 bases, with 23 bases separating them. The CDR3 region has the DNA TGTGCCTGGAGTAAGACCCAGGGCTCCCCTTACCTCAATGAGCAGTTCTTC. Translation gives CAWSKTQGSPYLNEQFF.

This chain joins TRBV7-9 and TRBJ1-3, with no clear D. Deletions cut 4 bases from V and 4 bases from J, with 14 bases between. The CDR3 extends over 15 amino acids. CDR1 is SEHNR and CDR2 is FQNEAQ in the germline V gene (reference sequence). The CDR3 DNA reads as TGTGCCAGCAGCTCCACGCGACAAGACGGAAACACCATATATTTT. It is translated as CASSSTRQDGNTIYF.

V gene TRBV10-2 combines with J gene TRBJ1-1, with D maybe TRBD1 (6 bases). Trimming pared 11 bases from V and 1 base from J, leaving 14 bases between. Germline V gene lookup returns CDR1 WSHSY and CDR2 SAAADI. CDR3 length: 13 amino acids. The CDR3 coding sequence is TGCGCCTCCCGGGACACGGAGAACACTGAAGCTTTCTTT. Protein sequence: CASRDTENTEAFF.

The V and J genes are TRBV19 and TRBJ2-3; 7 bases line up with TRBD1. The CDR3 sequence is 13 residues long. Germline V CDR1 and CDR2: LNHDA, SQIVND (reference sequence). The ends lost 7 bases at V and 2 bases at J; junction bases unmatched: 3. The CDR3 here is CASNRGSTDTQYF. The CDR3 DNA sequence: TGTGCCAGTAACAGGGGTTCCACAGATACGCAGTATTTT. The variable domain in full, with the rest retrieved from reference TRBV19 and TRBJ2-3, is DGGITQSPKYLFRKEGQNVTLSCEQNLNHDAMYWYRQDPGQGLRLIYYSQIVNDFQKGDIAEGYSVSREKKESFPLTVTSAQKNPTAFYLCASNRGSTDTQYFGPGTRLTVL.